Included here is one T cell receptor (beta chain) sequence, with context. Produced via immunoSEQ multiplex PCR; TCRdb's table is partial and in-frame only. The sample holds 87,000 or so clones, about 87% seen once. This entry belongs to a study of blood T cell repertoires in COVID-19. Study background: Acute-phase and convalescent COVID-19 samples originated in the United States, Italy and Spain.

The sequence was collected from a man older than 75 with acute or convalescent COVID-19. Sequencing was performed on peripheral blood.

The CDR3 DNA sequence: TGTGCCAGCAGTTTGACAGGGCGAGTGCAGCCCCAGCATTTT. It translates to CASSLTGRVQPQHF. The chain recombines TRBV28 with TRBJ1-5; 7 nucleotides line up with TRBD1. The CDR3 spans 14 residues. The germline CDR1 and CDR2 sequences are MDHEN and SYDVKM. Unmatched junction bases numbered 6, after V lost 3 bases and J lost 7 bases.